The T cell receptor (beta chain) under discussion was sequenced for a study of blood T cell repertoires in COVID-19. Whole-study context: Sites in the United States, Italy and Spain provided acute and convalescent COVID-19 samples.

This CDR3 is built from 12 residues. V gave up 3 bases and J gave up 4 bases, with 6 bases separating them. Germline V lookup: CDR1 SGHTA, CDR2 FQGNSA. The data were produced by immunoSEQ multiplex PCR, yet TCRdb's version contains in-frame clones alone and is incomplete. The table shows 100,000 to 150,000 clones, with roughly 84% occurring only once. V and J are TRBV7-2 and TRBJ1-2, with no clear D. Source material: peripheral blood. The clonotype originates from a woman older than 75 with acute or convalescent COVID-19. The chain's CDR3 is CASSFPSYGYTF. In DNA form, the CDR3 reads TGTGCCAGCAGCTTCCCCAGCTATGGCTACACCTTC. Together with reference TRBV7-2 and TRBJ1-2, the CDR3 gives the full variable domain: GAGVSQSPSNKVTEKGKDVELRCDPISGHTALYWYRQSLGQGLEFLIYFQGNSAPDKSGLPSDRFSAERTGGSVSTLTIQRTQQEDSAVYLCASSFPSYGYTFGSGTRLTVV.